This TCR beta chain was sequenced in a study of regulatory T cells in long-lasting Graves disease. Indicated time point: newly diagnosed GD, antithyroid drugs for less than 3 months. The TCR library was made from RNA that had been extracted from PBMCs in TRIzol. The V gene's germline CDR1 is MNHEY and CDR2 SMNVEV (reference sequence). The length of the CDR3 is 15 residues. V lost 0 bases, J lost 8 bases, and 14 bases lay in between. Arm-PCR of CDR3 regions and iRepertoire HTBI primers were the basis on which TCR beta libraries were built. Authors' analysis steps: Identified across the samples were some 67 TRBV segments and about 15 TRBJ segments. TCRdb used MiXCR to reprocess the multiplex PCR reads, holding one entry per CDR3 protein. The V and J calls and clone size come from TCRdb's table, not from the authors' own analysis. Of over 350,000 distinct CDR3 sequences detected, around 15% appear once; the ten largest clones hold approximately 15%.

Another study also made use of these data, one on T cells in Graves' hyperthyroidism and ophthalmopathy.

The TCR comes from a woman between 50 and 59 years old with Graves disease. The source material was peripheral blood mononuclear cells (PBMCs), sampled at new diagnosis, from a patient treated with antithyroid drugs. This rearrangement joins TRBV27 to TRBJ2-1; D gene uncertain. CDR3 DNA: TGTGCCAGCAGTTTATCCGGCTGGGGTGGTCATGAGCAGTTCTTC. This translates into CASSLSGWGGHEQFF.